This is a list of T cell receptor beta chains from one sample in a study of blood T cell repertoires in COVID-19. This table comes from immunoSEQ multiplex PCR, and its TCRdb copy is limited to in-frame clones, with some not included. The sample includes 250,000 to 350,000 clones, 70% to 85% of them seen just once. Sequenced sample: peripheral blood. These receptors all stem from a human donor with COVID-19, enrolled during active disease. The donor label of this sample is uncertain. Each CDR3 is given with its conserved first and last residue. Fields, in order: clone size, D gene, J gene, V gene, CDR3 protein, CDR3 DNA. The D gene is left open where the match is weak. Only some rows state a clone size, as once, few, many or a class for expanded clones.

. | . | TRBJ1-4 | TRBV5-1 | CASSSGGDPGEKLFF | TGCGCCAGCAGCTCCGGCGGGGACCCGGGTGAAAAACTGTTTTTT
. | TRBD2 | TRBJ2-7 | TRBV10-3 | CAIKLAGDSYEQYF | TGTGCCATCAAGCTAGCGGGTGACTCCTACGAGCAGTACTTC
. | TRBD1 | TRBJ1-5 | TRBV7-8 | CASSALTGVVQPQHF | TGTGCCAGCAGCGCACTTACAGGGGTGGTTCAGCCCCAGCATTTT
. | TRBD2 | TRBJ2-3 | TRBV5-1 | CASSPGLGTRTDTQYF | TGCGCCAGCAGCCCGGGACTAGGGACCCGCACAGATACGCAGTATTTT
. | . | TRBJ1-1 | TRBV27 | CASSLSQVRLNTEAFF | TGTGCCAGCAGTCTTTCTCAGGTGAGATTGAACACTGAAGCTTTCTTT
. | . | TRBJ2-3 | TRBV11-3 | CASSLMGLGTDTQYF | TGTGCCAGCAGCTTAATGGGACTTGGCACAGATACGCAGTATTTT
. | TRBD2 | TRBJ2-3 | TRBV18 | CASSSRLAGGTDTQYF | TGTGCCAGCTCATCCCGACTAGCGGGAGGCACAGATACGCAGTATTTT
. | TRBD1 | TRBJ2-5 | TRBV9 | CASSRNRGSLVEETQYF | TGTGCCAGCAGTCGAAACAGGGGCTCCTTGGTTGAAGAGACCCAGTACTTC
. | . | TRBJ2-1 | TRBV7-6 | CASSSTLGFNEQFF | TGTGCCAGCAGCTCCACGCTAGGTTTCAATGAGCAGTTCTTC
. | TRBD1 | TRBJ1-6 | TRBV3-1/TRBV3-2 | CASSQGGQGLWDSPLHF | TGTGCCAGCAGCCAAGGGGGACAGGGTTTATGGGATTCACCCCTCCACTTT
. | . | TRBJ1-5 | TRBV24-1 | CATSAVGSNQPQHF | TGTGCCACCAGTGCGGTCGGTAGCAATCAGCCCCAGCATTTT
once | . | TRBJ1-1 | TRBV7-2 | CASSEALNTEAFF | TGTGCCAGCAGCGAAGCCCTGAACACTGAAGCTTTCTTT
once | TRBD1 | TRBJ1-6 | TRBV7-8 | CASSFWTGDASPLHF | TGTGCCAGCAGCTTTTGGACAGGGGACGCTTCACCCCTCCACTTT
few | TRBD1 | TRBJ1-5 | TRBV6-4 | CASSALGQGERQPQHF | TGTGCCAGCAGTGCACTGGGACAGGGAGAAAGGCAGCCCCAGCATTTT
. | TRBD1 | TRBJ1-2 | TRBV2 | CASRADRGDYGYTF | TGTGCCAGCAGAGCCGACAGGGGGGACTATGGCTACACCTTC
. | . | TRBJ1-1 | TRBV28 | CASSLPESMNTEAFF | TGTGCCAGCAGTTTACCAGAATCCATGAACACTGAAGCTTTCTTT
. | . | TRBJ1-2 | TRBV28 | CASSPHPGGSRWRYTF | TGTGCCAGCAGCCCGCATCCCGGCGGATCACGGTGGCGCTACACCTTC
. | TRBD1 | TRBJ1-5 | TRBV28 | CASSFEDRDNQPQHF | TGTGCCAGCAGTTTCGAGGACAGGGACAATCAGCCCCAGCATTTT
few | . | TRBJ1-1 | TRBV29-1 | CSAYPGNTEAFF | TGCAGCGCCTACCCAGGGAACACTGAAGCTTTCTTT
. | . | TRBJ1-6 | TRBV30 | CASTPGDGSPLHF | TGTGCCAGTACTCCAGGGGATGGTTCACCCCTCCACTTT
. | . | TRBJ1-2 | TRBV27 | CASSLSIGGGGYTF | TGTGCCAGCAGTTTATCGATCGGGGGGGGTGGCTACACCTTC
. | . | TRBJ2-7 | TRBV5-5 | CASTPSSRDSYEQYF | TGTGCCAGCACTCCCTCGTCCAGGGACTCCTACGAGCAGTACTTC
. | TRBD1 | TRBJ2-1 | TRBV11-2 | CASSLDRVDEQFF | TGTGCCAGCAGTTTGGACAGGGTGGATGAGCAGTTCTTC
. | . | TRBJ2-2 | TRBV7-7 | CASSLAHGTGELFF | TGTGCTAGCAGCTTAGCTCACGGTACCGGGGAGCTGTTTTTT
. | TRBD2 | TRBJ2-3 | TRBV11-2 | CASSLKLAGGRTDTQYF | TGTGCCAGCAGCTTAAAACTAGCGGGAGGTAGGACAGATACGCAGTATTTT
. | . | TRBJ2-3 | TRBV7-8 | CASSLVGSTDTQYF | TGTGCCAGCAGCTTAGTCGGTAGCACAGATACGCAGTATTTT
few | . | TRBJ2-2 | TRBV11-2 | CASSLVLGGAGELFF | TGTGCCAGCAGCTTAGTACTAGGTGGGGCCGGGGAGCTGTTTTTT
. | . | TRBJ2-1 | TRBV28 | CASSLWRNEQFF | TGTGCCAGCAGTTTATGGAGAAATGAGCAGTTCTTC
few | . | TRBJ1-1 | TRBV5-1 | CASSLAVGLAEAFF | TGCGCCAGCAGCTTGGCGGTAGGACTGGCTGAAGCTTTCTTT
. | TRBD2 | TRBJ2-7 | TRBV6-2/TRBV6-3 | CASSRREVGHEQYF | TGTGCCAGCAGCCGGCGGGAGGTCGGGCACGAGCAGTACTTC
. | . | TRBJ1-1 | TRBV25-1 | CASSDPGTGTDFRAEAFF | TGTGCCAGCAGTGACCCTGGGACTGGGACCGATTTTAGGGCTGAAGCTTTCTTT
. | TRBD1 | TRBJ1-1 | TRBV9 | CASSGGTGEAFF | TGTGCCAGCAGCGGGGGGACAGGGGAAGCTTTCTTT
. | TRBD1 | TRBJ1-2 | TRBV28 | CASSRPGQLIYGYTF | TGTGCCAGCAGTAGACCGGGACAGCTCATATATGGCTACACCTTC
. | . | TRBJ1-1 | TRBV6-5 | CASWGRGNTEAFF | TGTGCCAGCTGGGGCAGGGGGAACACTGAAGCTTTCTTT
once | . | TRBJ2-7 | TRBV10-3 | CAISVGQNYEQYF | TGTGCCATCAGCGTAGGACAGAACTACGAGCAGTACTTC
. | . | TRBJ2-5 | TRBV21-1 | CASSTTGMGHQETQYF | TGTGCCAGCAGCACGACAGGGATGGGCCACCAAGAGACCCAGTACTTC